A selection of T cell receptor beta chains follows, all from one sample in a study of post-analysis software for immune sequencing data. TCRdb ran MiXCR on the PCR reads and lists one entry per CDR3 protein. The repertoire has about 160,000 distinct CDR3 sequences, roughly 40% of them found once; the top ten carry 28%. The source material was blood, sampled after autologous hematopoietic stem cell transplantation. These receptors all stem from a girl under 18 with multiple sclerosis. The CDR3 runs from the conserved cysteine through the conserved F or W. The order of the fields is D gene, clone size, J gene, CDR3 length, V gene, CDR3 protein, CDR3 DNA. The D gene is left open where the match is weak. Expanded clones get a size class; other rows say once, few or many, or leave the size out.

>TRBD2|NA|TRBJ2-1|15|TRBV6-4
CASSDSPSGLAEQFF
TGTGCCAGCAGTGACTCTCCTTCGGGACTAGCCGAGCAGTTCTTC
>NA|few|TRBJ2-1|13|TRBV7-2
CASRTRERYEQFF
TGTGCCAGCAGGACGAGGGAGAGGTATGAGCAGTTCTTC
>NA|NA|TRBJ1-1|16|TRBV4-1
CASSQAQGNSNTEAFF
TGCGCCAGCAGCCAAGCCCAGGGGAACTCGAACACTGAAGCTTTCTTT
>NA|few|TRBJ2-1|11|TRBV20-1
CSARDRTPQFF
TGCAGTGCTAGAGATCGGACCCCGCAGTTCTTC
>NA|NA|TRBJ2-1|13|TRBV5-1
CASSLDGVNEQFF
TGCGCCAGCAGCTTGGATGGGGTTAATGAGCAGTTCTTC
>NA|NA|TRBJ1-1|14|TRBV7-6
CASSLEALNTEAFF
TGTGCCAGCAGCTTAGAGGCACTGAACACTGAAGCTTTCTTT
>NA|few|TRBJ2-3|14|TRBV11-3
CASSLHLSTDTQYF
TGTGCCAGCAGCCTCCATTTGAGCACAGATACGCAGTATTTT
>NA|NA|TRBJ2-2|12|TRBV24-1
CATSDRRGELFF
TGTGCCACCAGTGATCGTCGGGGGGAGCTGTTTTTT
>NA|few|TRBJ2-6|19|TRBV6-5
CASSSLSLTGVSGANVLTF
TGTGCCAGCAGTTCTCTTTCGTTGACAGGCGTCTCTGGGGCCAACGTCCTGACTTTC
>TRBD2|few|TRBJ2-5|15|TRBV5-1
CASSLSGTVQETQYF
TGCGCCAGCAGCTTGAGCGGGACGGTCCAAGAGACCCAGTACTTC
>NA|NA|TRBJ2-1|15|TRBV20-1
CSARDERLIRNEQFF
TGCAGTGCTAGAGATGAGAGGCTAATTCGCAATGAGCAGTTCTTC
>TRBD1|few|TRBJ2-3|21|TRBV7-8
CASSPAPGQKGHLTSTDTQYF
TGTGCCAGCAGCCCAGCTCCGGGACAGAAGGGCCACCTTACTAGCACAGATACGCAGTATTTT
>NA|NA|TRBJ2-3|15|TRBV12-3/TRBV12-4
CASSFGRVAADTQYF
TGTGCCAGCAGTTTCGGTCGAGTAGCGGCAGATACGCAGTATTTT
>NA|few|TRBJ2-2|12|TRBV6-5
CASSLYTGELFF
TGTGCCAGCAGTCTCTACACCGGGGAGCTGTTTTTT
>NA|NA|TRBJ2-3|15|TRBV19
CASSPPNGITDTQYF
TGTGCCAGTAGTCCTCCGAATGGCATCACAGATACGCAGTATTTT
>TRBD2|NA|TRBJ2-5|16|TRBV12-3/TRBV12-4
CASSPLAGDLQETQYF
TGTGCCAGCAGTCCGTTAGCGGGAGACCTCCAAGAGACCCAGTACTTC
>NA|NA|TRBJ1-2|14|TRBV19
CASSNRGHNYGYTF
TGTGCCAGTAGCAACCGCGGACATAACTATGGCTACACCTTC
>NA|NA|TRBJ2-2|16|TRBV4-3
CASSQAWGANTGELFF
TGCGCCAGCAGCCAAGCGTGGGGGGCGAACACCGGGGAGCTGTTTTTT
>NA|few|TRBJ1-1|13|TRBV30
CAWAVSFNTEAFF
TGTGCCTGGGCTGTGAGCTTCAACACTGAAGCTTTCTTT
>NA|NA|TRBJ2-7|13|TRBV28
CASSTGTLYEQYF
TGTGCCAGCAGTACCGGGACCCTCTACGAGCAGTACTTC
>TRBD2|few|TRBJ2-1|16|TRBV20-1
CSAREDGTSSYNEQFF
TGCAGTGCTAGAGAGGACGGGACTAGCTCCTACAATGAGCAGTTCTTC
>TRBD2|NA|TRBJ2-1|17|TRBV7-6
CASSLTSGSYSYNEQFF
TGTGCCAGCAGCCTTACTAGCGGGTCATACTCCTACAATGAGCAGTTCTTC
>NA|few|TRBJ1-1|13|TRBV20-1
CSALRGLETGAFF
TGCAGTGCTCTCCGGGGGCTAGAGACTGGAGCTTTCTTT
>NA|NA|TRBJ2-1|13|TRBV5-1
CASSAILYNEQFF
TGCGCCAGCAGCGCCATCCTATACAATGAGCAGTTCTTC
>TRBD2|few|TRBJ2-2|15|TRBV24-1
CATASAGGPSGELFF
TGTGCCACCGCCTCAGCGGGAGGGCCATCCGGGGAGCTGTTTTTT
>NA|many|TRBJ2-3|17|TRBV20-1
CSARTDLLSTSTDTQYF
TGCAGTGCCCGGACGGACCTTCTCTCCACTAGCACAGATACGCAGTATTTT
>TRBD2|few|TRBJ2-1|15|TRBV7-2
CASSRSGRAPNEQFF
TGTGCCAGCAGTCGAAGCGGGAGGGCCCCCAATGAGCAGTTCTTC
>TRBD1|NA|TRBJ1-1|14|TRBV12-3/TRBV12-4
CASSGTGRNHEAFF
TGTGCCAGCAGTGGGACAGGGAGGAACCATGAAGCTTTCTTT
>NA|NA|TRBJ2-1|16|TRBV4-3
CASSQDWQSSYNEQFF
TGCGCCAGCAGCCAAGATTGGCAGAGCTCCTACAATGAGCAGTTCTTC
>TRBD1|few|TRBJ2-3|15|TRBV11-1
CASSSRTGPTDTQYF
TGTGCCAGCAGCAGTCGGACAGGACCCACAGATACGCAGTATTTT
>TRBD2|NA|TRBJ2-3|17|TRBV12-5
CASGFRAGVQITDTQYF
TGTGCTAGTGGTTTTAGGGCGGGAGTCCAGATCACAGATACGCAGTATTTT
>TRBD2|NA|TRBJ2-7|16|TRBV20-1
CSAGASGRALTSEQYF
TGCAGTGCGGGGGCTAGCGGGAGGGCCTTGACCTCCGAGCAGTACTTC
>NA|NA|TRBJ2-1|15|TRBV20-1
CSARGISLAFNEQFF
TGCAGTGCTAGAGGGATTAGTCTAGCCTTCAATGAGCAGTTCTTC
>NA|once|TRBJ2-3|21|TRBV28
CASSSMGSYGNRGWNTDTQYF
TGTGCCAGCAGTTCGATGGGGAGTTACGGGAATCGGGGTTGGAACACAGATACGCAGTATTTT
>NA|few|TRBJ2-5|15|TRBV20-1
CSARGPPRNGETQYF
TGCAGTGCTAGAGGTCCTCCGAGAAACGGAGAGACCCAGTACTTC
>TRBD1|few|TRBJ2-5|16|TRBV24-1
CATSDSRPTGAETQYF
TGTGCCACCAGTGACTCCCGACCGACAGGGGCAGAGACCCAGTACTTC
>NA|NA|TRBJ2-1|16|TRBV11-3
CASSLDGPPADNEQFF
TGTGCCAGCAGCTTAGATGGGCCGCCAGCGGACAATGAGCAGTTCTTC
>NA|few|TRBJ2-2|12|TRBV20-1
CSARQGPGELFF
TGCAGTGCTAGACAGGGTCCCGGGGAGCTGTTTTTT
>NA|few|TRBJ2-6|17|TRBV7-8
CASSLAGVPSGANVLTF
TGTGCCAGCAGCTTAGCTGGGGTTCCCTCTGGGGCCAACGTCCTGACTTTC
>TRBD2|NA|TRBJ2-3|15|TRBV20-1
CSAKVQREVQDTQYF
TGCAGTGCTAAGGTTCAGCGGGAGGTGCAAGATACGCAGTATTTT
>NA|few|TRBJ2-5|14|TRBV6-2/TRBV6-3
CTSSYPGREETQYF
TGTACCAGCAGTTACCCGGGGCGAGAAGAGACCCAGTACTTC
>NA|few|TRBJ2-3|14|TRBV7-2
CATPSGQITDTQYF
TGTGCCACCCCGTCGGGACAAATCACAGATACGCAGTATTTT
>TRBD2|once|TRBJ2-1|18|TRBV6-7
CACNLTSGGNGTYNEQFF
TGTGCCTGCAATTTGACTAGCGGGGGCAACGGGACCTACAATGAGCAGTTCTTC
>NA|NA|TRBJ2-7|15|TRBV4-3
CASSQDRAGAYEQYF
TGCGCCAGCAGCCAAGATCGGGCAGGTGCCTACGAGCAGTACTTC
>NA|NA|TRBJ2-1|14|TRBV29-1
CSVSPGTPDNEQFF
TGCAGCGTTTCTCCCGGGACTCCCGACAATGAGCAGTTCTTC
>NA|NA|TRBJ1-4|13|TRBV5-8
CASSPDAGYGLFF
TGTGCCAGCAGCCCTGACGCAGGGTACGGACTGTTTTTT
>NA|many|TRBJ2-1|13|TRBV20-1
CSASRDGDNEQFF
TGCAGTGCTAGCCGGGACGGTGACAATGAGCAGTTCTTC
>NA|NA|TRBJ1-4|15|TRBV4-3
CASSQVRGLNEKLFF
TGCGCCAGCAGCCAAGTCCGGGGTCTTAATGAAAAACTGTTTTTT
>TRBD1|NA|TRBJ2-7|13|TRBV2
CASSFDRAYEQYF
TGTGCCAGCAGCTTTGACAGGGCCTACGAGCAGTACTTC
>TRBD2|NA|TRBJ2-1|14|TRBV20-1
CSARGLAAYNEQFF
TGCAGTGCTAGGGGACTAGCGGCTTACAATGAGCAGTTCTTC
>TRBD1|many|TRBJ2-1|18|TRBV6-1
CASRQGGVNRGVLHEQFF
TGTGCCAGCAGACAGGGGGGAGTGAATAGGGGGGTGTTGCATGAGCAGTTCTTC
>TRBD2|few|TRBJ2-3|17|TRBV7-2
CASSLGVAGASTDTQYF
TGTGCCAGCAGCTTAGGAGTAGCGGGGGCTAGCACAGATACGCAGTATTTT
>TRBD1|few|TRBJ1-2|13|TRBV30
CAWSGDSYYGYTF
TGTGCCTGGAGTGGGGACAGCTACTATGGCTACACCTTC
>NA|NA|TRBJ2-5|12|TRBV7-8
CASSLGEETQYF
TGTGCCAGCAGCTTAGGAGAAGAGACCCAGTACTTC
>NA|few|TRBJ2-5|13|TRBV11-3
CASGPRNRETQYF
TGTGCCAGCGGCCCCCGGAATCGAGAGACCCAGTACTTC
>TRBD1|many|TRBJ2-7|14|TRBV12-3/TRBV12-4
CASTWGTGSYEQYF
TGTGCCAGCACTTGGGGGACAGGGTCCTACGAGCAGTACTTC
>TRBD2|NA|TRBJ2-5|14|TRBV20-1
CSAAPGLAGETQYF
TGCAGTGCTGCTCCGGGACTAGCAGGGGAGACCCAGTACTTC
>TRBD1|NA|TRBJ2-1|14|TRBV3-1
CASSLAGQGETQFF
TGTGCCAGCAGTCTCGCCGGACAGGGAGAGACCCAGTTCTTC
>NA|NA|TRBJ2-1|10|TRBV29-1
CSVSNNEQFF
TGCAGCGTTTCTAACAATGAGCAGTTCTTC